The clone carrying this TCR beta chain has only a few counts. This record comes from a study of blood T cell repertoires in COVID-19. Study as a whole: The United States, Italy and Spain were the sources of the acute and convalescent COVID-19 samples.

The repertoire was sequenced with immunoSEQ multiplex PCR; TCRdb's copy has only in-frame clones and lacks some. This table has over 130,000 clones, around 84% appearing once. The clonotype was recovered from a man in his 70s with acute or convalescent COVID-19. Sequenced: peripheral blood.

The CDR3 DNA is TGTGCCAGCAGCCAAGGAATAGTCGGGAGTGGCGGGGAGCTGTTTTTT. This encodes CASSQGIVGSGGELFF. This sequence joins TRBV3-1 (or the pseudogene TRBV3-2) and TRBJ2-2; D possibly corresponds to TRBD2 (6 bases). The CDR3 totals 16 residues. V lost 1 base and J lost 7, with 16 bases in between. The germline gives CDR1 LGHDT, CDR2 YNNKEL (reference sequence).